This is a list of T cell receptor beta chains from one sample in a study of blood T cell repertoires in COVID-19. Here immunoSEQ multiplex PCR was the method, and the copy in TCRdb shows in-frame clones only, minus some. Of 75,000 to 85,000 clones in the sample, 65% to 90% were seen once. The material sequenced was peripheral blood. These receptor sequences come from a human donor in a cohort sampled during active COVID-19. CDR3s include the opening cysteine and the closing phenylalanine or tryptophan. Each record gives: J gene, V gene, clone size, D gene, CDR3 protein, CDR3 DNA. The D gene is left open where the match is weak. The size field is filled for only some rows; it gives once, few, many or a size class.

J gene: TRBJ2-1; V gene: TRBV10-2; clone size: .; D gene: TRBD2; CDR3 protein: CASSFHRTSQYYEQFF; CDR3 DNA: TGCGCCAGCAGCTTTCACCGGACTAGCCAATATTATGAGCAGTTCTTC
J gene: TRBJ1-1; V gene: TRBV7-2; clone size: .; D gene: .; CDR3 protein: CASSLGWRLEAFF; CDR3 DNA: TGTGCCAGCAGCTTAGGTTGGCGGCTTGAAGCTTTCTTT
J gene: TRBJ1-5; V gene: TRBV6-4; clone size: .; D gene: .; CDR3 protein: CASRGFQPQHF; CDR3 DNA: TGTGCCAGCCGGGGGTTTCAGCCCCAGCATTTT
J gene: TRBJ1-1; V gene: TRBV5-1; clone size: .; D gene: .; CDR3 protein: CASSQGGTIQDTEAFF; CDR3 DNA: TGCGCCAGCAGTCAAGGTGGAACCATTCAGGACACTGAAGCTTTCTTT
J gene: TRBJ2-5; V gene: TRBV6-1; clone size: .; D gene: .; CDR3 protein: CASSEGGREETQYF; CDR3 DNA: TGTGCCAGCAGTGAAGGCGGCAGGGAAGAGACCCAGTACTTC
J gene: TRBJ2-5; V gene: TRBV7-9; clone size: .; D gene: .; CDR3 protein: CASSLAEGPGTQYF; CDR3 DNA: TGTGCCAGCAGCTTAGCGGAGGGTCCGGGGACCCAGTACTTC
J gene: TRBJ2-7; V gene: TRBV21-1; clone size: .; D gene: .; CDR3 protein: CASSSKGRDRGLQGEQYF; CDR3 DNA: TGTGCCAGCAGCTCCAAGGGCCGGGACAGGGGTCTTCAAGGGGAGCAGTACTTC
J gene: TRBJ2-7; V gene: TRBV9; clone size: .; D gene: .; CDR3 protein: CASSETGYIYEQYF; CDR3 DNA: TGTGCCAGCAGCGAAACCGGGTACATTTACGAGCAGTACTTC
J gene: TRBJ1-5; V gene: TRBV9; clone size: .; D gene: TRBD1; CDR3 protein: CASSSGTGGNQPQHF; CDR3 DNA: TGTGCCAGCAGCTCGGGGACAGGGGGTAATCAGCCCCAGCATTTT
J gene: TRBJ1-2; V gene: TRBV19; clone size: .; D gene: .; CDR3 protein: CASNPGVQNGYTF; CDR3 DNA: TGTGCCAGTAACCCGGGAGTACAGAACGGCTACACCTTC
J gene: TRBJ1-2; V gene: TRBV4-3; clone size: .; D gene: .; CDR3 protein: CASSQPTDQGGGYTF; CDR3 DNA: TGCGCCAGCAGCCAACCCACAGACCAGGGTGGAGGCTACACCTTC
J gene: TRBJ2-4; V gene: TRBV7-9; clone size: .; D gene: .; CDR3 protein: CASSLGGENIQYF; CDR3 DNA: TGTGCCAGCAGCTTAGGGGGCGAAAACATTCAGTACTTC
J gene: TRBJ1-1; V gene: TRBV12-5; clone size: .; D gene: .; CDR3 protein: CASGLSAGPEAFF; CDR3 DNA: TGTGCTAGTGGTTTGTCAGCGGGCCCTGAAGCTTTCTTT
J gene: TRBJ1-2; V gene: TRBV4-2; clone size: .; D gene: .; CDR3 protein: CASSQDSTRYYGYTF; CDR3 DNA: TGTGCCAGCAGCCAAGATTCGACAAGATACTATGGCTACACCTTC
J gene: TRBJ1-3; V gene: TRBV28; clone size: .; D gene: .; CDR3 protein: CASSFIGATSGGNTIYF; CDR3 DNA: TGTGCCAGCAGTTTCATAGGCGCGACCTCAGGGGGAAACACCATATATTTT
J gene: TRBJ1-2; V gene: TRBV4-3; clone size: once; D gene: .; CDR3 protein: CASSQDGAAFAF; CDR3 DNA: TGCGCCAGCAGCCAAGATGGGGCCGCCTTCGCCTTC
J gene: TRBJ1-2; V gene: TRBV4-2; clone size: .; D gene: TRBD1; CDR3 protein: CASSQGTGDYGYTF; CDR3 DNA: TGTGCCAGCAGCCAAGGGACAGGGGACTATGGCTACACCTTC
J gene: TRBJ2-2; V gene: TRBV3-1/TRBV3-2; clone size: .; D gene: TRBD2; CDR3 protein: CASSQNPRGAGETGELFF; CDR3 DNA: TGTGCCAGCAGCCAAAACCCACGGGGAGCGGGAGAGACCGGGGAGCTGTTTTTT
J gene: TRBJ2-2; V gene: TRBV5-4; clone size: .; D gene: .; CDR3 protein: CASSYTGSGELFF; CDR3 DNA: TGTGCCAGCAGCTACACAGGGTCCGGGGAGCTGTTTTTT
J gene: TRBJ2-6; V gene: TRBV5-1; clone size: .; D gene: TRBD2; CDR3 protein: CASSLDGTSGSGAGANVLTF; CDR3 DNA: TGCGCCAGCAGCTTGGACGGGACTAGCGGGAGTGGAGCTGGGGCCAACGTCCTGACTTTC
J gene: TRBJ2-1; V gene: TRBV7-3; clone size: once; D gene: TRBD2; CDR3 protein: CASSAGTSGDNEQFF; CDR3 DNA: TGTGCCAGCAGCGCCGGGACTAGCGGGGACAATGAGCAGTTCTTC
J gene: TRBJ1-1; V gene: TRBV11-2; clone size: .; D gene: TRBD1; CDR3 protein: CASSPRQGTGLRAFF; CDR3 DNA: TGTGCCAGCAGCCCAAGACAGGGGACGGGGTTGCGGGCTTTCTTT
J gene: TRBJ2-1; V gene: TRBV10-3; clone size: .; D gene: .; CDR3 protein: CAISESLGGSNEQFF; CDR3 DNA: TGTGCCATCAGTGAATCTCTGGGGGGAAGCAATGAGCAGTTCTTC
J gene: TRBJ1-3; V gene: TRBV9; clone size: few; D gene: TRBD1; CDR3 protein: CASSPQGSSGNTIYF; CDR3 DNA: TGTGCCAGCAGCCCACAGGGGAGCTCTGGAAACACCATATATTTT
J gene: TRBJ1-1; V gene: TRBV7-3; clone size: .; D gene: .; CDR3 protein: CASSLNSPGEAFF; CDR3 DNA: TGTGCCAGCAGCTTAAATTCCCCAGGGGAAGCTTTCTTT
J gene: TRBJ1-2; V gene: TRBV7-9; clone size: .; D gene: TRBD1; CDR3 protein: CASSTGQGGLSGGYTF; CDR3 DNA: TGTGCCAGCAGCACCGGACAGGGTGGTCTTTCCGGGGGCTACACCTTC
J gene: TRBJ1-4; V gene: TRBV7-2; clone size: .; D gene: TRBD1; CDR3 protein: CASSSGTGGEKLFF; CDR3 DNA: TGTGCCAGCAGCTCCGGGACAGGGGGGGAAAAACTGTTTTTT
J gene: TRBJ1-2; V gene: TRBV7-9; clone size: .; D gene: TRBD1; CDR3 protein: CASSPTGGLGYGYTF; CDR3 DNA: TGTGCCAGCAGTCCGACAGGGGGCTTGGGCTATGGCTACACCTTC
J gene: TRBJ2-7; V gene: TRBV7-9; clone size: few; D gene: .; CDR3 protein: CASSLGPGAYEQYF; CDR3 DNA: TGTGCCAGCAGCTTAGGCCCAGGGGCCTACGAGCAGTACTTC
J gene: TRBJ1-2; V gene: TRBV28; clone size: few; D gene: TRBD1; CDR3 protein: CASSLNRQGGYTF; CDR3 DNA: TGTGCCAGCAGTTTAAATAGACAGGGGGGCTACACCTTC
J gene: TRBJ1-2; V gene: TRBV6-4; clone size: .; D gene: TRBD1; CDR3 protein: CASSEGTESRGYTF; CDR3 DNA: TGTGCCAGCAGTGAGGGGACAGAGTCGCGGGGCTACACCTTC
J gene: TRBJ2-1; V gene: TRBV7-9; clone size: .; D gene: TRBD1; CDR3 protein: CASSLGPRGRFNEQFF; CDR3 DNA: TGTGCCAGCAGCTTAGGTCCCAGGGGGCGTTTTAATGAGCAGTTCTTC
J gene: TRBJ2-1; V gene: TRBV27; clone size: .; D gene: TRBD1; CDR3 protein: CASSSGQGAYNEQFF; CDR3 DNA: TGTGCCAGCAGTTCGGGACAGGGGGCCTACAATGAGCAGTTCTTC
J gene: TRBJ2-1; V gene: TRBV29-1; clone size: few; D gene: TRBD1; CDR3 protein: CSETGTGINEQFF; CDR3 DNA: TGCAGCGAGACCGGGACAGGGATCAATGAGCAGTTCTTC
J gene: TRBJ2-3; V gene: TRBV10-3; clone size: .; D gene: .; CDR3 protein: CAISELGQGGTDTQYF; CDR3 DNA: TGTGCCATCAGTGAGCTTGGGCAGGGAGGTACAGATACGCAGTATTTT
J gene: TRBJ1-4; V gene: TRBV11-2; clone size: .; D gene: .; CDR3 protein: CASSSYRSEKLFF; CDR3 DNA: TGTGCCAGCAGCTCGTACAGGAGTGAAAAACTGTTTTTT
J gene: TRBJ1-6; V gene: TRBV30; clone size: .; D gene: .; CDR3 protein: CAWSRPSSYNSPLHF; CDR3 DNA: TGTGCCTGGAGCCGTCCGAGCTCCTATAATTCACCCCTCCACTTT
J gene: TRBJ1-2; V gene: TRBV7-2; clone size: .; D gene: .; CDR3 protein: CASSPESYGYTF; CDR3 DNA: TGTGCCAGCAGCCCAGAATCCTATGGCTACACCTTC
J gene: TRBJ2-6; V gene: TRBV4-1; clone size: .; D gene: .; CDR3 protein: CASSQEGAFNVLTF; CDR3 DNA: TGCGCCAGCAGCCAAGAAGGAGCTTTCAACGTCCTGACTTTC
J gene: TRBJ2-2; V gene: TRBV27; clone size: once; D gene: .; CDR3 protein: CASSPRIRDFAGELFF; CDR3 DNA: TGTGCCAGCAGTCCTCGAATCAGGGATTTCGCCGGGGAGCTGTTTTTT
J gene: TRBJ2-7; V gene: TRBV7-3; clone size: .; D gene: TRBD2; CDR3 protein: CASSWQPGASGGEQYF; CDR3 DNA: TGTGCCAGCAGCTGGCAACCTGGGGCTAGCGGCGGCGAGCAGTACTTC
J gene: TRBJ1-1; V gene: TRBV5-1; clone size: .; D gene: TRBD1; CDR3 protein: CASSGRQGDTEAFF; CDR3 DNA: TGCGCCAGCAGCGGGCGACAGGGCGACACTGAAGCTTTCTTT
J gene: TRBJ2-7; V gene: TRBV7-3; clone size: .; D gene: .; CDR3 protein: CASGGGETYEQYF; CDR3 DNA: TGTGCCAGCGGTGGCGGAGAGACCTACGAGCAGTACTTC
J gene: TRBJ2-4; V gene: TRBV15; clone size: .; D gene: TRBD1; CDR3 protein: CATSRVGQGNIQYF; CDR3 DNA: TGTGCCACCAGCAGAGTGGGACAGGGGAACATTCAGTACTTC
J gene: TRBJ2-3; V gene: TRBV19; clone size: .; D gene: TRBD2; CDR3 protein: CASSSLASGLDTQYF; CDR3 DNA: TGTGCCAGTAGTAGTTTGGCTAGCGGGTTAGATACGCAGTATTTT
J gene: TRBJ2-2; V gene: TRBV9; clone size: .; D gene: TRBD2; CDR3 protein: CASSPPLAGATGELFF; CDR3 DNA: TGTGCCAGCAGCCCCCCCCTAGCGGGGGCGACCGGGGAGCTGTTTTTT
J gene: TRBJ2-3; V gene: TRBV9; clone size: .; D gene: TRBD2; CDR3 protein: CASSSYSGGGAADTQYF; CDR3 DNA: TGTGCCAGCAGCTCTTATTCTGGCGGGGGGGCGGCAGATACGCAGTATTTT
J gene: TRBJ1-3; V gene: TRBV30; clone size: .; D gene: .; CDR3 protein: CAWSSAGISGNTIYF; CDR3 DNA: TGTGCCTGGAGTTCAGCAGGGATCTCTGGAAACACCATATATTTT
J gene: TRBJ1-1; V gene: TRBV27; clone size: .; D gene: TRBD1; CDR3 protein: CASSPQGGVRTEAFF; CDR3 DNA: TGTGCCAGCAGTCCACAGGGGGGGGTGCGCACTGAAGCTTTCTTT
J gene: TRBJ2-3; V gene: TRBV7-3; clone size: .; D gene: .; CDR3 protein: CASSLDRTDTQYF; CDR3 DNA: TGTGCCAGCAGCTTGGACAGAACAGATACGCAGTATTTT
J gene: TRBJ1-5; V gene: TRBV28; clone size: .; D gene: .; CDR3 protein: CASSLEAGGQPQHF; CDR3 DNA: TGTGCCAGCAGTTTAGAGGCAGGAGGCCAGCCCCAGCATTTT
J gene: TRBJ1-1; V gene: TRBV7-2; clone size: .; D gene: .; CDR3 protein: CASRPTYRAEAFF; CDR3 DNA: TGTGCCAGCAGGCCGACCTACAGGGCAGAAGCTTTCTTT
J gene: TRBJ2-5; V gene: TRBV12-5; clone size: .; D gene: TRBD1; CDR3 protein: CASSQGAVVGQETQYF; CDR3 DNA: TGTGCTAGCAGTCAGGGGGCAGTTGTGGGGCAAGAGACCCAGTACTTC
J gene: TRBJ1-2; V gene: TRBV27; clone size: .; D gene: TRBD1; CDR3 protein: CASRSPNDRGDYGYTF; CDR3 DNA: TGTGCCAGCAGATCTCCCAACGACAGGGGGGACTATGGCTACACCTTC
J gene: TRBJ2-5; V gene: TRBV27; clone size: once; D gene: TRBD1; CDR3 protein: CASSFTPPTTGGDIQETQYF; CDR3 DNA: TGTGCCAGCAGTTTCACACCTCCGACGACAGGGGGCGATATCCAAGAGACCCAGTACTTC
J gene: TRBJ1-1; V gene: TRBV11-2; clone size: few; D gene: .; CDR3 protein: CASSGRVGARTEAFF; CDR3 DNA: TGTGCCAGCAGCGGGCGTGTGGGGGCGCGGACTGAAGCTTTCTTT
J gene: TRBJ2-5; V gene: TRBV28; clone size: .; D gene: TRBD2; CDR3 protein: CASSGLAGFPGETQYF; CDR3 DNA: TGTGCCAGCAGTGGACTAGCGGGGTTCCCTGGCGAGACCCAGTACTTC
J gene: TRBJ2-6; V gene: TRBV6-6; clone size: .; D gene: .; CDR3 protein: CASSRRQGRYSGANVLTF; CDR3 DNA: TGTGCCAGCAGTCGCCGGCAGGGGCGATACTCTGGGGCCAACGTCCTGACTTTC
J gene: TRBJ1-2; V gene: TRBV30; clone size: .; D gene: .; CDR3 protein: CAWSFSVNYGYTF; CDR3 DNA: TGTGCCTGGAGTTTTTCTGTAAACTATGGCTACACCTTC